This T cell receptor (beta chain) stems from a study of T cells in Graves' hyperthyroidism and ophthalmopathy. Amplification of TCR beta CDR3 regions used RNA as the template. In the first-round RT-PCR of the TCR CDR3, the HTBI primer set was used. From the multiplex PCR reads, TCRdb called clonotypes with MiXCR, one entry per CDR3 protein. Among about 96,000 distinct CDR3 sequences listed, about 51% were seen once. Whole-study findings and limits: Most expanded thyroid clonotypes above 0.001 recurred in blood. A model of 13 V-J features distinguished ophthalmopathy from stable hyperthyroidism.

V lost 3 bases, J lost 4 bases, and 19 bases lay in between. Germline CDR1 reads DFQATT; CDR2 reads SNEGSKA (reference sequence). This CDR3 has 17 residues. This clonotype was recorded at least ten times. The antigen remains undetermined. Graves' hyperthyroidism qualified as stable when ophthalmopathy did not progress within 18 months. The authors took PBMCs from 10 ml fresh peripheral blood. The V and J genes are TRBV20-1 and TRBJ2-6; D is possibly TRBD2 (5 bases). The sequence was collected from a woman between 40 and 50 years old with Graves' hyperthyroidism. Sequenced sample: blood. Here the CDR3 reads CSARGFQRTWGANVLTF. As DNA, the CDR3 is TGCAGTGCTAGGGGATTCCAACGGACTTGGGGGGCCAACGTCCTGACTTTC.